These 2 T cell receptor beta chains share one sample of origin, sequenced in a study of CD8 T cells in cerebrospinal fluid in Alzheimer's disease. TCRdb reanalyzed the 10x single-cell sequencing reads, giving one entry per CDR3 protein sequence and no DNA. The sample totals more than 1,500 distinct CDR3 sequences. Sample: cerebrospinal fluid. These receptors all come from a human donor with mild cognitive impairment.

V and J are TRBV7-2 and TRBJ2-1; the TCRdb D gene call, TRBD1, has no DNA to confirm it. Germline V gene lookup returns CDR1 SGHTA and CDR2 FQGNSA. This CDR3 region has 12 residues. The CDR3 region is CASANRGNEQFF.

This chain connects TRBV4-2 to TRBJ2-4; the TRBD1 assignment by TCRdb is unverifiable without DNA. Germline CDR1 and CDR2: LGHNA and YNFKEQ. The CDR3 contains 18 residues. CDR3 sequence reads: CASSQDGRVMLAKNIQYF.